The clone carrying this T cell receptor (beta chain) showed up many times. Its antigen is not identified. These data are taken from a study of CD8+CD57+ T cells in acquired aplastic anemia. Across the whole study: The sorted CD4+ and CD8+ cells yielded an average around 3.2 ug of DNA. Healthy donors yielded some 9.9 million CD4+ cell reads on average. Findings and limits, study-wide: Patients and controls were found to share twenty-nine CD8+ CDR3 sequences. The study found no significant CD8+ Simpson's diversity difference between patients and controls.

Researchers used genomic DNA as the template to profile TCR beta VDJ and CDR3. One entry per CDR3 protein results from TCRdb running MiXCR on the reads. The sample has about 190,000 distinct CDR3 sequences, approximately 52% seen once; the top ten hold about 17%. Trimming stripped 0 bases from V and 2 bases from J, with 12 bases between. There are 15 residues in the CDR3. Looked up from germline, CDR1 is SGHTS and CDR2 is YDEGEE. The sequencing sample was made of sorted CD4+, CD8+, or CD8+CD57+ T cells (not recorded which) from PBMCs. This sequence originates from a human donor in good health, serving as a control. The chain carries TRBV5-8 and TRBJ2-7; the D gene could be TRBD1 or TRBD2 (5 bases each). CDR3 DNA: TGTGCCAGCAGCTTGGCGGGACCTATAACCTACGAGCAGTACTTC. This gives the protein CASSLAGPITYEQYF.